Below are 10 T cell receptor beta chains sequenced from a single sample in a study of T-cell reconstitution after alpha-beta-depleted transplantation in children. Construction of the TCRbeta library involved unique molecular identifiers. A single record per CDR3 protein comes from TCRdb applying MiXCR to the PCR reads. Among approximately 420,000 distinct CDR3 sequences, roughly 11% were seen once, and the ten largest hold 4.5% to 7%. The sequencing used PBMCs from the stem cell graft donor, collected from the stem cell graft. These receptors all stem from a human donor who donated a stem cell graft to a child with acute myeloid leukemia.

The rearrangement joins TRBV7-9 to TRBJ1-3; tentative D call: TRBD1 (5 bases). The length of the CDR3 is 14 residues. CDR1 SEHNR and CDR2 FQNEAQ come from the germline V gene (reference sequence). The V end was cut by 5 bases, the J end by 4 bases, with 12 bases between. Here the CDR3 DNA reads TGTGCCAGCAGCCCCTGGGGGATCGGAAACACCATATATTTT. It codes for CASSPWGIGNTIYF.

This sequence joins TRBV5-1 and TRBJ1-1; D is ambiguous. Per the germline V gene, CDR1 is SGHRS and CDR2 is YFSETQ. The CDR3 length is 11 residues. The germline V and J ends were trimmed by 3 bases and 3 bases, with 3 bases remaining between them. Written as DNA, the CDR3 is TGCGCCAGCAGCTCCGACACTGAAGCTTTCTTT. Protein sequence: CASSSDTEAFF.

This clonotype was observed a handful of times. The chain joins TRBV5-1 to TRBJ2-7; 9 bases map to TRBD2. This CDR3 contains 15 residues. The V segment lost 4 bases and the J segment 1 base; nucleotides outside the gene matches: 6. In germline, CDR1 is SGHRS, CDR2 YFSETQ. CDR3 amino acids: CASSRAGGGSYEQYF. The CDR3 nucleotides read TGCGCCAGCAGCCGAGCGGGAGGAGGATCCTACGAGCAGTACTTC. The full variable domain, in which reference TRBV5-1 and TRBJ2-7 provide the parts outside the CDR3, is KAGVTQTPRYLIKTRGQQVTLSCSPISGHRSVSWYQQTPGQGLQFLFEYFSETQRNKGNFPGRFSGRQFSNSRSEMNVSTLELGDSALYLCASSRAGGGSYEQYFGPGTRLTVT.

The gene calls are TRBV10-3 and TRBJ2-7; D not certain. This CDR3 spans 14 amino acids. Trimming removed 11 bases at V and 7 bases at J, with 24 bases between. Germline CDR1 reads ENHRY; CDR2 reads SYGVKD. Here the CDR3 reads CAASPLLGVQEQYF. The CDR3 nucleotides are TGTGCCGCCTCCCCCCTCCTTGGAGTACAAGAGCAGTACTTC.

This clonotype was counted many times. The gene calls are TRBV4-1 and TRBJ1-1; 8 nucleotides line up with TRBD1. Germline V gene sequence: CDR1 MGHRA, CDR2 YSYEKL. The CDR3 has 15 amino acids. J gave up 0 bases and V 1 base, and 1 base lay outside the gene matches. CDR3 protein: CASSQGTGLNTEAFF. The CDR3 DNA reads as TGCGCCAGCAGCCAAGGGACAGGGCTGAACACTGAAGCTTTCTTT.

This clonotype occurred many times. The V and J genes are TRBV5-1 and TRBJ2-7; 9 nucleotides agree with TRBD1. Germline CDR1 reads SGHRS; CDR2 reads YFSETQ. With V trimmed by 4 bases and J by 5 bases, 4 bases remained unmatched. The CDR3 totals 13 residues. In DNA, the CDR3 is TGCGCCAGCAGCCGGACAGGGGCCGACGAGCAGTACTTC. Encoded protein: CASSRTGADEQYF.

The chain carries TRBV30 and TRBJ2-2; TRBD2 matches 7 bases. This CDR3 contains 17 residues. Germline trimming cut 0 bases from V and 6 bases from J; bases unmatched to any gene: 13. Germline V gene data show CDR1 as GTSNPN and CDR2 as SVGIG (reference sequence). The CDR3 DNA reads as TGTGCCTGGAGTGTATTTATTGGGCGGGAGTCCTCCGGGGAGCTGTTTTTT. The encoded protein is CAWSVFIGRESSGELFF.

This clonotype was detected a few times. The chain combines TRBV25-1 with TRBJ1-2; no reliable D call. The ends were cut back, 1 base at V and 5 bases at J, with 5 bases in the middle. Germline V gives CDR1 MGHDK, CDR2 SYGVNS. The CDR3 is 12 residues long. DNA of the CDR3: TGTGCCAGCAGTGAATGGGTGTATGGCTACACCTTC. It codes for CASSEWVYGYTF.

This clonotype has more than one count but fewer than ten. This chain uses TRBV12-3 or TRBV12-4 with TRBJ1-1; weak D call: TRBD1 (5 bases). With 6 bases removed from V and 8 bases from J, the gap between germline ends came to 13 bases. The CDR3 consists of 12 residues. For the CDR3, the DNA is TGTGCCAGCAGCCCAGGGTTTGGCGAAGCTTTCTTT. Translating gives CASSPGFGEAFF.

This clonotype was counted at least ten times. A much larger clone lies one base from this, so it may be a read error. V gene TRBV4-1 combines with J gene TRBJ2-4; no clear D. The CDR3 is 13 residues long. Germline CDR1 MGHRA, CDR2 YSYEKL. V was shortened by 1 base and J by 12 bases, with 13 bases between the two germline ends. The CDR3 nucleotides read TGCGCCAGCAGCCAAGTTCCCGAGGTTAGTCAGTACTTC. Amino acid sequence: CASSQVPEVSQYF.